The 32 T cell receptor beta chains presented below share a single source sample, sequenced in a study of blood T cell repertoires in COVID-19. Assay used: immunoSEQ multiplex PCR; TCRdb lists only in-frame clones, some missing. In the table there are tens of thousands of clones, more than 85% of which are singletons. Sequencing used peripheral blood. The receptors shown here come from a man between 45 and 60 years old with active COVID-19.

The genes are TRBV28 and TRBJ2-7; weak D call: TRBD2 (7 bases). Trimming pared 5 bases from V and 2 bases from J, leaving 25 bases between. The CDR3 length is 18 residues. The germline gives CDR1 MDHEN, CDR2 SYDVKM. CDR3 coding DNA: TGTGCCAGCAGTCATAACCTCTTTCGGGGGGACACAACCTACGAGCAGTACTTC. As protein: CASSHNLFRGDTTYEQYF. The full variable domain, its missing parts supplied by reference TRBV28 and TRBJ2-7, is DVKVTQSSRYLVKRTGEKVFLECVQDMDHENMFWYRQDPGLGLRLIYFSYDVKMKEKGDIPEGYSVSREKKERFSLILESASTNQTSMYLCASSHNLFRGDTTYEQYFGPGTRLTVT.

V gene TRBV29-1 combines with J gene TRBJ1-1; 8 bases are a match to TRBD1. J gave up 1 base and V 7 bases, and 5 bases lay outside the gene matches. CDR3 size: 13 residues. Germline CDR1 is SQVTM and CDR2 is ANQGSEA. The CDR3 bases are TGCAGCGGAAGACAGGGGACGAACACTGAAGCTTTCTTT. It codes for CSGRQGTNTEAFF.

The gene calls are TRBV7-2 and TRBJ1-2, with TRBD1 identical over 9 bases. After removal of 5 bases from V and 8 bases from J, the junction contained 15 bases not matched to a gene. CDR1 SGHTA and CDR2 FQGNSA come from the germline V gene. The CDR3 totals 16 residues. The CDR3 sequence: CASSPHAKGQGSGYTF. In nucleotides, the CDR3 is TGTGCCAGCAGCCCCCATGCTAAGGGACAGGGAAGCGGCTACACCTTC.

The genes are TRBV7-8 and TRBJ2-1, with 8 bases identical to TRBD2. The CDR3 has 14 residues. CDR1 is SGHVS and CDR2 is FQNEAQ in the germline V gene. The junction had 7 bases not matched to a gene; V was cut back by 2 bases and J by 10 bases. The CDR3 coding sequence is TGTGCCAGCAGCTTAATCGGGAGGGCCTTAGAGCAGTTCTTC. This gives the protein CASSLIGRALEQFF. The full variable domain, rest sourced from reference TRBV7-8 and TRBJ2-1, is GAGVSQSPRYKVAKRGQDVALRCDPISGHVSLFWYQQALGQGPEFLTYFQNEAQLDKSGLPSDRFFAERPEGSVSTLKIQRTQQEDSAVYLCASSLIGRALEQFFGPGTRLTVL.

This chain links TRBV27 with TRBJ2-7; possible D gene TRBD1, 5 bases. This CDR3 is built from 15 residues. V shed 2 bases and J shed 1 base, with 12 bases lying between them. Germline V gene sequence: CDR1 MNHEY, CDR2 SMNVEV (reference sequence). In DNA form, the CDR3 reads TGTGCCAGCAGTTTAGCCCCTAGGGGATCCTACGAGCAGTACTTC. It codes for CASSLAPRGSYEQYF.

The V call is TRBV28, the J call TRBJ1-1; D might be TRBD1 (5 bases). Trimming cost V 3 bases and J 1 base, with 18 bases left between them. Germline V gene sequence: CDR1 MDHEN, CDR2 SYDVKM. The CDR3 contains 17 residues. The CDR3 loop is CASSLRGWDFGNTEAFF. The CDR3 DNA sequence: TGTGCCAGCAGTTTGCGGGGGTGGGACTTCGGGAACACTGAAGCTTTCTTT.

The chain has TRBV19 and TRBJ1-5; 7 bases match TRBD1. With 7 bases clipped from V and 5 bases from J, the junction kept 11 bases outside the gene matches. This CDR3 has 15 amino acids. From germline, CDR1 is LNHDA and CDR2 SQIVND (reference sequence). The CDR3 coding sequence is TGTGCCAGTAAACGGACAGGTCCATATTATCAGCCCCAGCATTTT. Translated: CASKRTGPYYQPQHF.

This chain joins TRBV5-1 and TRBJ1-1; tentatively, D is TRBD1 (6 bases). V shed 4 bases and J shed 1 base, with 14 bases lying between them. Germline V gives CDR1 SGHRS, CDR2 YFSETQ. The CDR3 runs 15 residues. DNA for the CDR3: TGCGCCAGCAGCACCTCCCAGGGGAAGAACACTGAAGCTTTCTTT. This sequence encodes CASSTSQGKNTEAFF.

This clone was seen just once. The rearrangement links TRBV4-2 to TRBJ2-7, with D possibly TRBD1 on 5 matching bases. The V gene's germline CDR1 is LGHNA and CDR2 YNFKEQ. CDR3 length equals 15 residues. V was cut by 0 bases and J by 0 bases, with 9 bases left in between. The CDR3 is CASSQDGASSYEQYF. The CDR3 nucleotides are TGTGCCAGCAGCCAAGATGGGGCCTCCTCCTACGAGCAGTACTTC.

This clone turned up a few times. CDR3 sequence: CASSLGRAITYEQYF. The CDR3 bases are TGTGCCAGCAGCCTAGGGAGGGCAATCACCTACGAGCAGTACTTC. The chain recombines TRBV5-8 with TRBJ2-7; 7 positions match TRBD2. Trimming removed 4 bases from V and 2 bases from J; junction bases left unmatched: 9. CDR3 length: 15 amino acids. Looked up from germline, CDR1 is SGHTS and CDR2 is YDEGEE.

The rearrangement uses TRBV19 and TRBJ2-7; TRBD1 is a possible D gene (6 bases). Germline loops: CDR1 LNHDA, CDR2 SQIVND (reference sequence). V gave up 6 bases and J gave up 1 base, with 10 bases separating them. The CDR3 spans 13 residues. The CDR3 is CASSRDMSYEQYF. The DNA of the CDR3 is TGTGCCAGTAGCCGGGACATGTCCTACGAGCAGTACTTC.

This chain joins TRBV3-1 (or the pseudogene TRBV3-2) and TRBJ2-7; 9 bases fit TRBD1. With 4 bases clipped from V and 6 bases from J, the junction kept 7 bases outside the gene matches. The CDR3 is made up of 14 amino acids. Germline CDR1 reads LGHDT; CDR2 reads YNNKEL (reference sequence). The CDR3 sequence is CASSLGTGPGEQYF. CDR3 sequence (DNA): TGTGCCAGCAGCCTCGGGACAGGGCCAGGCGAGCAGTACTTC.

The rearrangement links TRBV28 to TRBJ2-7; TRBD1 matches 7 bases. The CDR3 has 15 residues. V was clipped by 3 bases and J by 3 bases; unmatched bases: 8. Germline CDR1 reads MDHEN; CDR2 reads SYDVKM. CDR3 residues: CASSFLTGSSYEQYF. CDR3 nucleotide sequence: TGTGCCAGCAGTTTTTTGACAGGGAGTAGCTACGAGCAGTACTTC.

V gene TRBV9 combines with J gene TRBJ2-2; 10 bases align to TRBD1. The CDR3 sequence is 17 residues long. Germline-derived CDR1 and CDR2 are SGDLS and YYNGEE. V shed 2 bases and J 4 bases; nucleotides not matched to a gene: 8. The CDR3 loop reads CASSVKIGTGATGELFF. DNA for the CDR3: TGTGCCAGCAGCGTTAAGATTGGGACAGGGGCCACCGGGGAGCTGTTTTTT.

The chain recombines TRBV14 with TRBJ2-2, with 7 positions matching TRBD1. The CDR3 spans 16 residues. V dropped 1 base and J dropped 6; count of bases not matched to a gene: 8. The germline V gene has CDR1 SGHDN and CDR2 FVKESK. The CDR3 DNA follows: TGTGCCAGCAGCCAAGGTTGGGGACAGTTTCCCGGGGAGCTGTTTTTT. This encodes CASSQGWGQFPGELFF.

The chain has TRBV30 and TRBJ2-5; 7 bases map to TRBD2. Germline V lookup: CDR1 GTSNPN, CDR2 SVGIG (reference sequence). This CDR3 contains 13 residues. The CDR3 coding sequence is TGTGCGCGGAGTGCGGGAGACGGGGAGACCCAGTACTTC. This encodes CARSAGDGETQYF.

The chain combines TRBV27 with TRBJ2-4, with 15 bases fitting TRBD2. Germline loops: CDR1 MNHEY, CDR2 SMNVEV (reference sequence). The junction had 3 bases not matched to a gene; V was cut back by 5 bases and J by 7 bases. The CDR3 is 15 amino acids. CDR3 bases: TGTGCCAGCAGTACGGGACTAGCGGGGGGTAACATTCAGTACTTC. As protein: CASSTGLAGGNIQYF.

The chain carries TRBV4-2 and TRBJ2-7; 13 positions match TRBD2. The CDR3 is made up of 15 amino acids. The trim removed 3 bases at V and 2 bases at J, leaving 1 base unmatched. CDR1 and CDR2 from the germline V gene are LGHNA and YNFKEQ. CDR3 DNA: TGTGCCAGCAGCCACGGGACTAGCGGGGCCTACGAGCAGTACTTC. This translates into CASSHGTSGAYEQYF.

This chain's CDR3 is CASSIEAGVIYGYTF. The CDR3 DNA sequence: TGTGCCAGTAGTATAGAGGCAGGGGTAATCTATGGCTACACCTTC. The rearrangement uses TRBV19 and TRBJ1-2, with D possibly being TRBD1 (6 bases). The CDR3 runs 15 residues. From germline, CDR1 is LNHDA and CDR2 SQIVND (reference sequence). Trimming left V 0 bases short and J 4 bases short, with 12 bases between.

The V call is TRBV4-3, the J call TRBJ2-5, with D tentatively TRBD1 (6 bases). The germline V gene encodes CDR1 LGHNA and CDR2 YSLEER. V was clipped by 0 bases and J by 5 bases, with 13 bases between them. The CDR3 has 15 amino acids. The CDR3: CASSQDGTIVETQYF. The CDR3 DNA follows: TGCGCCAGCAGCCAAGACGGGACAATAGTGGAGACCCAGTACTTC.

The chain employs TRBV5-1 and TRBJ2-7; 8 bases line up with TRBD1. CDR3 length: 15 residues. Germline-derived CDR1 and CDR2 are SGHRS and YFSETQ. V trimming: 2 bases; J trimming: 2 bases; junction bases outside the gene matches: 6. As DNA, the CDR3 is TGCGCCAGCAGCTTAGCTGCGACAGGGGCCTACGAGCAGTACTTC. This gives the protein CASSLAATGAYEQYF.

V usage is TRBV29-1 and J usage is TRBJ1-2, with no clear D. This CDR3 region has 13 residues. CDR1 SQVTM and CDR2 ANQGSEA come from the germline V gene. V was shortened by 1 base and J by 0 bases, with 6 bases between the two germline ends. DNA of the CDR3: TGCAGCGTTGAAGTACGAGCTAACTATGGCTACACCTTC. This translates into CSVEVRANYGYTF.

The chain recombines TRBV5-5 with TRBJ1-2; D gene ambiguous. This CDR3 has 13 residues. Germline assignment: CDR1 SGHKS and CDR2 YYEKEE (reference sequence). V was cut by 0 bases and J by 2 bases, with 5 bases left in between. The CDR3 bases are TGTGCCAGCAGCTTGGGGCCGAACTATGGCTACACCTTC. Protein: CASSLGPNYGYTF.

The chain recombines TRBV4-3 with TRBJ1-1; no definite D call. Trimming cost V 0 bases and J 7 bases, with 9 bases left between them. This CDR3 has 13 amino acids. Germline V gene sequence: CDR1 LGHNA, CDR2 YSLEER. The chain's CDR3 is CASSQDAGFEAFF. CDR3 DNA sequence: TGCGCCAGCAGCCAAGATGCAGGATTTGAAGCTTTCTTT.

The chain joins TRBV5-6 to TRBJ1-4; D is possibly TRBD1 (5 bases). This CDR3 comprises 12 residues. Trimming took off 8 bases at V and 8 bases at J, with 13 bases between the two ends. Looked up from germline, CDR1 is SGHDT and CDR2 is YYEEEE. CDR3 residues: CASGTKGEKLFF. CDR3 bases: TGTGCCAGTGGGACTAAGGGGGAAAAACTGTTTTTT.

The CDR3 is CASSTGVGETQYF. The DNA for the CDR3 is TGTGCCAGCAGCACAGGGGTAGGAGAGACCCAGTACTTC. This chain links TRBV6-6 with TRBJ2-5, with 7 bases identical to TRBD1. The V segment lost 6 bases and the J segment 4 bases; nucleotides outside the gene matches: 5. The CDR3 runs 13 residues. Germline-derived CDR1 and CDR2 are MNHNY and SVGAGI (reference sequence).

Comments on this clone: The junction differs from germline at one of its ends, possibly a read error. V and J are TRBV18 and TRBJ2-4; TRBD2 matches at 10 bases. This CDR3 contains 14 residues. The germline V gene has CDR1 KGHSH and CDR2 LQKENI. DNA for the CDR3: TGTGCCAGCTCACCCAACGGACTAGCGGAATCTCCCAACTTC. Translated: CASSPNGLAESPNF.

The chain recombines TRBV4-2 with TRBJ2-7; possibly TRBD2 for D (6 bases). This CDR3 comprises 17 residues. The V end was cut by 3 bases, the J end by 2 bases, with 20 bases between. Per the germline V gene, CDR1 is LGHNA and CDR2 is YNFKEQ. Here the CDR3 reads CASSQFSGVPSAYEQYF. DNA for the CDR3: TGTGCCAGCAGCCAGTTTTCGGGGGTCCCCTCAGCCTACGAGCAGTACTTC.

This chain connects TRBV12-3 or TRBV12-4 to TRBJ2-3, with D perhaps TRBD2 (6 bases). V dropped 0 bases and J dropped 5 bases, with 6 bases sitting between them. The CDR3 contains 13 residues. The DNA for the CDR3 is TGTGCCAGCAGTTTAGCGCGGGGAGATACGCAGTATTTT. It translates to CASSLARGDTQYF.

V gene TRBV7-2 combines with J gene TRBJ1-2; TRBD1 matches 7 bases. Germline V lookup: CDR1 SGHTA, CDR2 FQGNSA. The ends lost 1 base at V and 2 bases at J; junction bases unmatched: 4. CDR3 length equals 15 residues. CDR3 nucleotide sequence: TGTGCCAGCAGCTTAGAACAGGGGTACAACTATGGCTACACCTTC. This sequence encodes CASSLEQGYNYGYTF.

This clone has a single count. The gene calls are TRBV7-6 and TRBJ2-2; 9 bases match TRBD2. The CDR3 consists of 17 residues. V dropped 7 bases and J dropped 5; count of bases not matched to a gene: 14. Germline values: CDR1 SGHVS, CDR2 FNYEAQ. CDR3 loop: CASTQGLAGVGTGELFF. CDR3 coding DNA: TGTGCCAGCACCCAAGGGTTAGCGGGAGTTGGGACCGGGGAGCTGTTTTTT. The full variable domain, rest sourced from reference TRBV7-6 and TRBJ2-2, is GAGVSQSPRYKVTKRGQDVALRCDPISGHVSLYWYRQALGQGPEFLTYFNYEAQQDKSGLPNDRFSAERPEGSISTLTIQRTEQRDSAMYRCASTQGLAGVGTGELFFGEGSRLTVL.

The rearrangement links TRBV11-3 to TRBJ1-6; 9 bases line up with TRBD1. Losses at the gene ends were 4 bases for V and 9 bases for J; bases not matched to a gene: 4. The CDR3 extends over 14 amino acids. Germline CDR1 and CDR2: SGHNT and YENEEA. The CDR3 nucleotides read TGTGCCAGCAGCTCGGGACAGGGTGGTTCACCCCTCCACTTT. It yields the protein CASSSGQGGSPLHF.